The clone carrying this T cell receptor beta chain was seen more than once but under ten times. Its antigen is unidentified. The CDR3 contains 15 residues. V was clipped by 6 bases and J by 10 bases, with 22 bases between them. This sample is part of a study of response to subunit inactivated influenza vaccine. Overall study findings and caveats: Authors suggested each seasonal influenza vaccination recruits few new T cells.

Each CDR3 protein gets one entry after TCRdb re-called the RT-PCR reads with MiXCR. The sample comprises 160,000 or so distinct CDR3 sequences, roughly 10% of which are singletons, and 12% rests with the top ten. This sequence was found in a man aged 50 to 59 who received an inactivated influenza vaccine. The sequenced sample was non-naive T cells sorted from PBMCs, obtained 35 to 45 days after vaccination. The V and J genes are TRBV12-3 or TRBV12-4 and TRBJ1-3, with a possible D match to TRBD1 (6 bases). The CDR3 region is CASRGTTGNRGTIYF. In DNA, the CDR3 is TGTGCCAGCAGGGGGACAACCGGAAATCGAGGGACCATATATTTT.